One sample yielded the 29 T cell receptor beta chains listed below, sequenced in a study of cytomegalovirus exposure and HLA in healthy donors. The PCR contained 60 Vbeta and 13 Jbeta primers. Using immunoSEQ multiplex PCR, the repertoire was profiled, and TCRdb retains in-frame clones only, with some absent. Of about 170,000 clones listed, about 72% are singletons. Sample: PBMCs. Receptor source: a girl between 10 and 17 years old in good health and CMV-seronegative.

The V gene is TRBV13, the J gene TRBJ1-5; 9 bases are shared with TRBD1. The CDR3 is made up of 15 amino acids. Germline CDR1 and CDR2: PRHDT and FYEKMQ (reference sequence). The ends lost 4 bases at V and 5 bases at J; junction bases unmatched: 6. In DNA, the CDR3 is TGTGCCAGCAGCTCCCGGAGACAGGGGGATCAGCCCCAGCATTTT. This sequence encodes CASSSRRQGDQPQHF.

This clone was counted only a few times. The V and J genes are TRBV2 and TRBJ1-6; no clear D gene. V lost 3 bases, J lost 10 bases, and 7 bases lay in between. Germline CDR1 and CDR2: SNHLY and FYNNEI. The CDR3 is 12 residues long. CDR3 nucleotides: TGTGCCAGCAGTGATGAGGGATCACCCCTCCACTTT. It codes for CASSDEGSPLHF.

V is TRBV5-1 and J is TRBJ1-3, with 10 bases that match TRBD1. Per germline, CDR1 SGHRS and CDR2 YFSETQ. There are 18 residues in the CDR3. V was pared by 4 bases and J by 0 bases, with 10 bases of the junction left unmatched. As DNA, the CDR3 is TGCGCCAGCAGCGACCGGGACAGGGGCCCTATCTCTGGAAACACCATATATTTT. Translation: CASSDRDRGPISGNTIYF.

V and J are TRBV29-1 and TRBJ1-1; maybe TRBD1 (5 bases). Germline CDR1 reads SQVTM; CDR2 reads ANQGSEA. The CDR3 has 12 amino acids. V was pared by 5 bases and J by 5 bases, with 12 bases between. The CDR3 loop reads CSVQGRKTEAFF. CDR3 in DNA: TGCAGCGTTCAGGGTAGGAAAACTGAAGCTTTCTTT.

This rearrangement joins TRBV5-1 to TRBJ2-7; 8 bases are a match to TRBD1. The germline gives CDR1 SGHRS, CDR2 YFSETQ. This CDR3 has 15 residues. Trimming cost V 4 bases and J 2 bases; bases outside gene matches: 8. The CDR3 is CASSMQGALAYEQYF. The DNA of the CDR3 is TGCGCCAGCAGCATGCAGGGGGCCCTTGCCTACGAGCAGTACTTC.

This chain links TRBV6-1 with TRBJ1-4, with TRBD1 matching 8 bases. This CDR3 spans 14 amino acids. The ends lost 5 bases at V and 8 bases at J; junction bases unmatched: 7. In germline, CDR1 is MNHNS, CDR2 SASEGT. This chain's CDR3 is CASSQSGTGEKLFF. The DNA for the CDR3 is TGTGCCAGCAGTCAGTCCGGGACAGGAGAAAAACTGTTTTTT.

The gene calls are TRBV6-5 and TRBJ2-2, with a possible D match to TRBD2 (6 bases). The CDR3 has 14 amino acids. V was clipped by 6 bases and J by 6 bases, with 14 bases between them. Germline CDR1 reads MNHEY; CDR2 reads SVGAGI. The CDR3 bases are TGTGCCAGCAGGCGGGACGCGGCGGCCGGGGAGCTGTTTTTT. This translates into CASRRDAAAGELFF.

The rearrangement links TRBV15 to TRBJ1-2, with D tentatively TRBD1 (6 bases). Germline CDR1 is LNHNV and CDR2 is YYDKDF (reference sequence). The CDR3 consists of 15 residues. V was clipped by 3 bases and J by 5 bases, with 16 bases between them. This CDR3 reads CATSRAAGEGYGYTF. CDR3 sequence (DNA): TGTGCCACCAGCAGGGCGGCAGGGGAGGGGTATGGCTACACCTTC.

The chain uses TRBV10-3 and TRBJ1-6; D is perhaps TRBD1 (6 bases). Per germline, CDR1 ENHRY and CDR2 SYGVKD. This CDR3 spans 17 amino acids. Trimming stripped 11 bases from V and 0 bases from J, with 20 bases between. The CDR3 DNA sequence: TGTGCCTCCATGGGGGCCGACGTTAGCTCCTATAATTCACCCCTCCACTTT. It yields the protein CASMGADVSSYNSPLHF.

This chain uses TRBV7-2 with TRBJ2-3; 12 bases agree with TRBD2. Germline lookup yields CDR1 SGHTA and CDR2 FQGNSA. The CDR3 is 16 residues long. Trimming at V came to 3 bases and at J to 2 bases, leaving 3 bases not matched to a gene. The CDR3 region is CASSFRLAGDTDTQYF. CDR3 DNA: TGTGCCAGCAGCTTCCGACTAGCGGGGGACACAGATACGCAGTATTTT.

The chain joins TRBV27 to TRBJ2-5, with TRBD1 matching over 7 bases. This CDR3 has 15 amino acids. The trim removed 4 bases at V and 4 bases at J, leaving 9 bases unmatched. The germline V gene encodes CDR1 MNHEY and CDR2 SMNVEV (reference sequence). In DNA, the CDR3 is TGTGCCAGCAGTTCAAGACAGGGAAGGGGAGAGACCCAGTACTTC. Its translation: CASSSRQGRGETQYF.

V and J are TRBV6-1 and TRBJ2-7; 13 positions agree with TRBD2. The CDR3 sequence is 15 residues long. V dropped 6 bases and J dropped 2; count of bases not matched to a gene: 4. CDR1 and CDR2 from the germline V gene are MNHNS and SASEGT. CDR3 amino acids: CASRATSGGAYEQYF. CDR3 nucleotide sequence: TGTGCCAGCAGGGCCACTAGCGGGGGGGCCTACGAGCAGTACTTC.

The J gene is TRBJ1-2, the V gene TRBV10-3, with D perhaps matching TRBD1 (5 bases). With 6 bases removed from V and 4 bases from J, the gap between germline ends came to 15 bases. Germline V lookup: CDR1 ENHRY, CDR2 SYGVKD. The CDR3 covers 14 residues. In DNA form, the CDR3 reads TGTGCCATCAGGGAGGGCAGGGAAGGCTATGGCTACACCTTC. Translation: CAIREGREGYGYTF.

The rearrangement joins TRBV29-1 to TRBJ1-2; D is perhaps TRBD1 (6 bases). Per germline, CDR1 SQVTM and CDR2 ANQGSEA. CDR3 length equals 13 residues. Trimming took off 5 bases at V and 2 bases at J, with 12 bases between the two ends. The CDR3 region is CSVSGAVNYGYTF. CDR3 DNA: TGCAGCGTTTCAGGGGCGGTGAACTATGGCTACACCTTC.

The V gene is TRBV7-2, the J gene TRBJ1-1; perhaps TRBD1 as D (6 bases). Germline V gene sequence: CDR1 SGHTA, CDR2 FQGNSA. The CDR3 is 14 amino acids. Trimming pared 2 bases from V and 8 bases from J, leaving 15 bases between. CDR3 DNA: TGTGCCAGCAGCTTATCCCAGGGGATCTCCGAAGCTTTCTTT. Its translation is CASSLSQGISEAFF.

The chain is built from TRBV9 and TRBJ2-7, with 8 bases fitting TRBD2. With 3 bases clipped from V and 0 bases from J, the junction kept 5 bases outside the gene matches. Germline V gene sequence: CDR1 SGDLS, CDR2 YYNGEE. This CDR3 has 15 residues. DNA for the CDR3: TGTGCCAGCAGCGCGGGGACTAGTTACTCCTACGAGCAGTACTTC. Translating gives CASSAGTSYSYEQYF. The full variable domain, its missing parts supplied by reference TRBV9 and TRBJ2-7, is DSGVTQTPKHLITATGQRVTLRCSPRSGDLSVYWYQQSLDQGLQFLIQYYNGEERAKGNILERFSAQQFPDLHSELNLSSLELGDSALYFCASSAGTSYSYEQYFGPGTRLTVT.

The V and J genes are TRBV7-8 and TRBJ1-1, with D possibly matching TRBD1 (6 bases). Germline CDR1 reads SGHVS; CDR2 reads FQNEAQ. Trimming stripped 2 bases from V and 4 bases from J, with 20 bases between. The length of the CDR3 is 17 residues. The CDR3: CASSLFGGGMEGTEAFF. The CDR3 DNA sequence: TGTGCCAGCAGCTTATTCGGGGGGGGCATGGAGGGCACTGAAGCTTTCTTT.

The rearrangement uses TRBV5-4 and TRBJ2-3; 9 bases align to TRBD1. Germline CDR1 is SGHNT and CDR2 is YYREEE (reference sequence). CDR3 length equals 14 residues. The junction had 7 bases not matched to a gene; V was cut back by 4 bases and J by 7 bases. The CDR3 reads CASSPDRGINTQYF. The CDR3 DNA is TGTGCCAGCAGCCCGGACAGGGGAATAAATACGCAGTATTTT.

The genes are TRBV5-1 and TRBJ1-1; D gene unclear. The CDR3 runs 13 residues. The V gene lost 5 bases and the J gene lost 3 bases, with 11 bases spanning the gap. Germline V gene data show CDR1 as SGHRS and CDR2 as YFSETQ. The CDR3 region is CASSRGSDTEAFF. The CDR3 coding sequence is TGCGCCAGCAGTCGAGGGTCCGACACTGAAGCTTTCTTT.

The chain combines TRBV30 with TRBJ1-4; 7 bases are shared with TRBD1. The germline V gene has CDR1 GTSNPN and CDR2 SVGIG (reference sequence). V lost 1 base and J lost 7; bases outside the gene matches: 12. This CDR3 is built from 16 residues. CDR3: CAWSGGAGGGGEKLFF. In DNA form, the CDR3 reads TGTGCCTGGAGTGGAGGGGCAGGGGGTGGAGGTGAAAAACTGTTTTTT.

The chain has TRBV28 and TRBJ1-5; 7 bases fit TRBD1. The CDR3 extends over 14 amino acids. Trimming removed 5 bases from V and 5 bases from J; junction bases left unmatched: 6. Germline V lookup: CDR1 MDHEN, CDR2 SYDVKM. Here the CDR3 DNA reads TGTGCCAGCAGTGTTCGACAGGGAGATCAGCCCCAGCATTTT. This sequence encodes CASSVRQGDQPQHF.

This clone was detected only once. This chain connects TRBV30 to TRBJ1-3; unclear D gene. The CDR3 contains 14 residues. CDR1 and CDR2 from the germline V gene are GTSNPN and SVGIG (reference sequence). Trimming shortened V by 1 base and J by 0 bases, and 7 bases separated the two germline ends. CDR3 coding DNA: TGTGCCTGGAGTGGACGGAGCTCTGGAAACACCATATATTTT. It specifies CAWSGRSSGNTIYF.

The gene calls are TRBV6-1 and TRBJ2-5, with D maybe TRBD1 (6 bases). V shed 0 bases and J shed 2 bases, with 10 bases lying between them. There are 15 residues in the CDR3. CDR1 and CDR2 from the germline V gene are MNHNS and SASEGT. The CDR3 nucleotides read TGTGCCAGCAGTGAAGCATCCGGGACACAAGAGACCCAGTACTTC. Its translation is CASSEASGTQETQYF.

This chain joins TRBV6-6 and TRBJ1-2; 7 bases match TRBD1. CDR1 is MNHNY, CDR2 SVGAGI, per germline (reference sequence). The CDR3 totals 11 residues. V lost 10 bases to trimming and J lost 6 bases; unmatched junction nucleotides: 5. The CDR3 DNA reads as TGTGCCACAAATACAGGGGATGGCTACACCTTC. Translating gives CATNTGDGYTF.

The gene calls are TRBV4-1 and TRBJ2-7; the D gene is possibly TRBD1 (6 bases). V was trimmed by 2 bases and J by 3 bases, leaving 11 bases between them. The length of the CDR3 is 14 residues. Germline CDR1 and CDR2: MGHRA and YSYEKL. CDR3 sequence: CASSQTTGSYEQYF. In DNA, the CDR3 is TGCGCCAGCAGCCAAACGACAGGTAGCTACGAGCAGTACTTC.

This clone was observed a few times. The CDR3 nucleotides are TGTGCCAGCAGTCCAGGGATCGGTGGGAAACTGTTTTTT. Its protein product is CASSPGIGGKLFF. The V call is TRBV2, the J call TRBJ1-4; tentatively, D is TRBD1 (5 bases). Trimming pared 5 bases from V and 11 bases from J, leaving 15 bases between. The CDR3 consists of 13 residues. Germline V CDR1 and CDR2: SNHLY, FYNNEI.

The rearrangement links TRBV9 to TRBJ1-1, with a possible D match to TRBD1 (6 bases). V shed 2 bases and J shed 2 bases, with 10 bases lying between them. CDR1 and CDR2 (germline): SGDLS, YYNGEE. This CDR3 has 14 amino acids. This CDR3 reads CASSVPTGNTEAFF. CDR3 DNA sequence: TGTGCCAGCAGCGTTCCGACAGGTAACACTGAAGCTTTCTTT.

The chain links TRBV19 to TRBJ2-4; tentatively, D is TRBD1 (6 bases). Germline V gene lookup returns CDR1 LNHDA and CDR2 SQIVND (reference sequence). The CDR3 spans 17 residues. V lost 6 bases and J 1 base, leaving 19 bases between the germline ends. CDR3 amino acids: CASSPTHRAGAKNIQYF. The CDR3 DNA reads TGTGCCAGTAGCCCAACCCACAGGGCAGGGGCCAAAAACATTCAGTACTTC.

The rearrangement links TRBV5-1 to TRBJ2-7, with TRBD2 identical over 10 bases. V lost 2 bases to trimming and J lost 7 bases; unmatched junction nucleotides: 9. CDR3 length equals 15 residues. The germline CDR1 and CDR2 sequences are SGHRS and YFSETQ. As DNA, the CDR3 is TGCGCCAGCAGCTTACCGGGACTAGCGACGGGGGAGCAGTACTTC. Its translation: CASSLPGLATGEQYF.